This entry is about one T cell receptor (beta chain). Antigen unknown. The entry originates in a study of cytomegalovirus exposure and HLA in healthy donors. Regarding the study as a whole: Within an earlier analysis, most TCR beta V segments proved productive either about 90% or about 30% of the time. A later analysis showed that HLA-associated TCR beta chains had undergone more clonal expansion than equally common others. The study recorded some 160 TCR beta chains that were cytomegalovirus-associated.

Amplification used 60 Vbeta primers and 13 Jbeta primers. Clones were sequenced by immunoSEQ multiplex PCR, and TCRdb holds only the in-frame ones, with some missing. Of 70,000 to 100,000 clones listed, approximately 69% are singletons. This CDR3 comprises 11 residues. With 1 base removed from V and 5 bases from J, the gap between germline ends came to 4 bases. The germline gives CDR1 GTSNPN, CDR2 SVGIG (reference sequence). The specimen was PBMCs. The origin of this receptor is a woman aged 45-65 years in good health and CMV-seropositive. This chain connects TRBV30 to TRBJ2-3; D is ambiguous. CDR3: CAWSARDTQYF. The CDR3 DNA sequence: TGTGCCTGGAGTGCGCGAGATACGCAGTATTTT.